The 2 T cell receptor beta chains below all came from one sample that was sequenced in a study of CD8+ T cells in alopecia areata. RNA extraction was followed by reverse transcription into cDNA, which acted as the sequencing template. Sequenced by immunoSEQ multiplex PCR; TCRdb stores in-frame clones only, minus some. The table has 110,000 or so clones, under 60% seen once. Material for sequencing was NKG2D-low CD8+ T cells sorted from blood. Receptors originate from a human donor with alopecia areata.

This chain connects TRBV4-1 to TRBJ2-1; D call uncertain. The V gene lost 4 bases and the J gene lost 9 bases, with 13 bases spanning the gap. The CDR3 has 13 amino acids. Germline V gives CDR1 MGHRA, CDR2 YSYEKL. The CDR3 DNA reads TGCGCCAGCAGCCTCACCCCCCGCGGTGAGCAGTTCTTC. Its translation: CASSLTPRGEQFF.

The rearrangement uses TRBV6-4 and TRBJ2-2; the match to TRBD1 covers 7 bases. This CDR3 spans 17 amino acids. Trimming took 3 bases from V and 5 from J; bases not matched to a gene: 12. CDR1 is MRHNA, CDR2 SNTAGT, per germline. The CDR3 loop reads CASSDTIRDRVTGELFF. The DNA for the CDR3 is TGTGCCAGCAGTGATACGATACGGGACAGAGTGACCGGGGAGCTGTTTTTT.